One T cell receptor beta chain is described in this entry. Its antigen is as yet unknown. The source of the sample is a study of CD4+ T cells in melanoma. Whole-study results and caveats: CD8+ T cell, macrophage and B cell function reportedly correlated with neoantigen-specific CD4+ T cells.

Germline V CDR1 and CDR2: MGHDK, SYGVNS. The V gene end was trimmed by 6 bases and the J gene end by 0 bases; junction bases not matched to a gene: 9. The length of the CDR3 is 17 residues. TCRdb's copy holds only in-frame clones and misses some; the assay was immunoSEQ multiplex PCR. This sample has some 10,000 clones, with 68% found just once. The sequenced material came from cells from a culture (not recorded whether cultured in vitro). V usage is TRBV25-1 and J usage is TRBJ2-3, with 10 bases matching TRBD1. The receptor comes from a human donor with melanoma. The CDR3 sequence: CASRGTGDPESTDTQYF. The CDR3 nucleotides are TGTGCCAGCAGAGGGACAGGGGACCCCGAAAGCACAGATACGCAGTATTTT.